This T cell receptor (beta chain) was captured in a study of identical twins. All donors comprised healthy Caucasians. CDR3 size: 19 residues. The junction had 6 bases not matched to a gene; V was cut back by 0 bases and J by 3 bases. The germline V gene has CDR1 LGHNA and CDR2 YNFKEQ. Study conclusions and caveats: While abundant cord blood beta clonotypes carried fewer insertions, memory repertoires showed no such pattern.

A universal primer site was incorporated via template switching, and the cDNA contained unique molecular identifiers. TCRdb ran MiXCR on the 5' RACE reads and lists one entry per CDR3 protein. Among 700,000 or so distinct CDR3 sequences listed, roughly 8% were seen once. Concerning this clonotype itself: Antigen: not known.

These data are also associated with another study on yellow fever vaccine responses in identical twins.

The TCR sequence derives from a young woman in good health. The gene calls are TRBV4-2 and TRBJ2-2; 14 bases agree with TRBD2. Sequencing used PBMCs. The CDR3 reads CASSQDGTSGGYDTGELFF. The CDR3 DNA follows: TGTGCCAGCAGCCAAGACGGGACTAGCGGGGGATACGACACCGGGGAGCTGTTTTTT.